This entry lists 5 T cell receptor beta chains sequenced from one sample in a study of blood T cell repertoires in COVID-19 (TCRdb year 2020). Library prep was done by the immunoSEQ multiplex PCR assay. Entries here come from immuneACCESS through TCRdb and include only in-frame sequences with V and J called. Some clones fail to appear in such tables; in the studies checked, an unresolved V gene covers under half of the shortfall, and the cause of the remainder is unknown. This sample has 160,000 or so clones in its table, and about 88% of those were observed once. Approximately 2.4% of the sample is held by the ten biggest clonotypes. Sequencing was performed on peripheral blood. All receptors come from a woman between 65 and 79 years old with acute or convalescent COVID-19.

This clone was seen only once. V usage is TRBV21-1 and J usage is TRBJ2-3; the table's D call, TRBD1, was not checked against the DNA. TRBV21-1 corresponds to a pseudogene. CDR3 length: 18 amino acids. CDR3 region: CASSKDARGLPEADTQYF. The CDR3 DNA sequence: TGTGCCAGCAGCAAAGACGCCAGGGGGCTACCAGAAGCAGATACGCAGTATTTT.

The chain combines TRBV13 with TRBJ2-3; D is undetermined. Trimming left V 5 bases short and J 5 bases short, with 8 bases between. The CDR3 runs 12 residues. Germline V CDR1 and CDR2: PRHDT, FYEKMQ (reference sequence). This CDR3 is CASSPGRDTQYF. In nucleotides, the CDR3 is TGTGCCAGCAGCCCGGGTAGAGATACGCAGTATTTT.

The chain combines TRBV5-8 with TRBJ1-1; D is unclear. Per the germline V gene, CDR1 is SGHTS and CDR2 is YDEGEE. Trimming shortened V by 2 bases and J by 1 base, and 6 bases separated the two germline ends. This CDR3 is built from 13 residues. DNA of the CDR3: TGTGCCAGCAGCTTCAGTGAGAACACTGAAGCTTTCTTT. Amino acids: CASSFSENTEAFF.

J is TRBJ1-2 and V is TRBV7-2; 10 nucleotides match TRBD1. Germline CDR1 is SGHTA and CDR2 is FQGNSA. V shed 5 bases, J shed 4 bases, and the junction held 4 bases outside the gene matches. This CDR3 comprises 14 residues. The CDR3 spells CASSRDRGGYGYTF. CDR3 sequence (DNA): TGTGCCAGCAGCCGGGACAGGGGTGGCTATGGCTACACCTTC.

The chain is built from TRBV19 and TRBJ1-4; D possibly corresponds to TRBD1 (6 bases). Germline lookup yields CDR1 LNHDA and CDR2 SQIVND (reference sequence). The CDR3 runs 13 residues. Trimming took 7 bases from V and 10 from J, leaving 16 bases between them. CDR3 in amino acids: CASTQGRDGKLFF. The CDR3 region has the DNA TGTGCCAGTACCCAGGGGAGGGATGGAAAACTGTTTTTT.